The rows below give T cell receptor beta chains drawn from one sample of a study of metastatic and nonmetastatic thyroid tumors. Using MiXCR, TCRdb re-called clones from the PCR reads. This table holds roughly 81,000 clones, roughly 8.6% found once. The sequenced material came from blood. These receptors were taken from a female donor with papillary thyroid cancer or a benign thyroid nodule (not recorded which). Some clones in this sample may be carry-over from other donors' samples. Each CDR3 is given with its conserved first and last residue. A D gene is named only where the DNA matches it firmly. Clone size is given for some rows only: seen once, a few or many times, or a class if the clone is expanded.

j_call | clone_size | d_call | v_call | cdr3_aa | cdr3_nt
TRBJ1-5 | many | . | TRBV15 | CATSRGNQPQHF | TGTGCCACCAGCAGAGGCAATCAGCCCCAGCATTTT
TRBJ1-1 | . | . | TRBV5-5 | CASIDRSNTEAFF | TGTGCCAGCATAGACAGATCGAACACTGAAGCTTTCTTT
TRBJ2-7 | few | TRBD1 | TRBV12-3/TRBV12-4 | CASINLWDRGSSYEQYF | TGTGCCAGCATCAACCTATGGGACAGGGGTTCCTCCTACGAGCAGTACTTC
TRBJ1-4 | many | TRBD1 | TRBV27 | CASSRTGTNEKLFF | TGTGCCAGCAGTCGGACAGGGACTAATGAAAAACTGTTTTTT
TRBJ2-1 | many | . | TRBV24-1 | CATSGVSRVNEQFF | TGTGCCACCAGTGGTGTGTCCAGGGTTAATGAGCAGTTCTTC
TRBJ1-2 | many | TRBD1 | TRBV12-3/TRBV12-4 | CASNGQGSGYTF | TGTGCCAGCAACGGACAGGGGAGTGGCTACACCTTC
TRBJ1-1 | many | . | TRBV5-1 | CASSSLHGADTEAFF | TGCGCCAGCAGCTCTCTACATGGCGCGGACACTGAAGCTTTCTTT
TRBJ1-1 | many | . | TRBV4-2 | CASSQDEGGFNTEAFF | TGTGCCAGCAGCCAAGACGAAGGGGGTTTCAACACTGAAGCTTTCTTT
TRBJ1-1 | many | . | TRBV7-3 | CASSLMGSPTEAFF | TGTGCCAGCAGCTTAATGGGGAGTCCCACTGAAGCTTTCTTT
TRBJ2-7 | . | . | TRBV7-2 | CASSFILGGYEQYF | TGTGCCAGCAGCTTCATTCTAGGGGGGTACGAGCAGTACTTC
TRBJ2-3 | few | TRBD1 | TRBV5-4 | CASSLGDRGLGDTQYF | TGTGCCAGCAGCTTGGGTGACAGGGGGCTCGGAGATACGCAGTATTTT
TRBJ2-3 | . | . | TRBV29-1 | CSVTTPVALTQYF | TGCAGCGTGACCACACCGGTGGCACTTACGCAGTATTTT
TRBJ1-2 | many | . | TRBV5-1 | CASSLADDRSYGYTF | TGCGCCAGCAGCTTAGCGGACGACAGGAGCTATGGCTACACCTTC
TRBJ1-2 | many | TRBD1 | TRBV2 | CASSARDSSYYGYTF | TGTGCCAGCAGCGCTAGGGACAGTTCATACTATGGCTACACCTTC
TRBJ2-3 | many | TRBD2 | TRBV11-3 | CASSLLGGGGTDTQYF | TGTGCCAGCAGCTTGTTGGGTGGGGGGGGCACAGATACGCAGTATTTT
TRBJ1-1 | . | . | TRBV10-3 | CAISGGGAGTEAFF | TGTGCCATCAGCGGAGGGGGGGCCGGGACTGAAGCTTTCTTT
TRBJ1-2 | . | TRBD1 | TRBV19 | CASTGTGNWNGYTF | TGTGCCAGTACCGGGACAGGGAACTGGAATGGCTACACCTTC
TRBJ2-1 | many | TRBD1 | TRBV6-1 | CASTRDRGHNEQFF | TGTGCCAGCACCCGGGACAGGGGGCACAATGAGCAGTTCTTC
TRBJ1-3 | many | . | TRBV2 | CASSEGGINSGNTIYF | TGTGCCAGCTCCGAGGGGGGCATAAACTCTGGAAACACCATATATTTT
TRBJ2-7 | many | . | TRBV7-2 | CASSLQSEQYF | TGTGCCAGCAGCTTACAGTCCGAGCAGTACTTC
TRBJ1-1 | many | . | TRBV7-3 | CASSLTTNTEAFF | TGTGCCAGCAGCTTGACAACTAACACTGAAGCTTTCTTT
TRBJ2-3 | many | . | TRBV3-1 | CASSLTPGEGTDTQYF | TGTGCCAGCAGCCTCACACCGGGGGAGGGCACAGATACGCAGTATTTT
TRBJ2-1 | many | TRBD2 | TRBV20-1 | CSARDLLAGGPNEQFF | TGCAGTGCTAGAGACCTACTAGCGGGGGGTCCAAATGAGCAGTTCTTC
TRBJ2-1 | many | TRBD1 | TRBV30 | CAWTLEGGQRYNEQFF | TGTGCCTGGACTCTCGAAGGGGGACAGCGATACAATGAGCAGTTCTTC
TRBJ1-1 | many | . | TRBV20-1 | CSAPRGGEAFF | TGCAGTGCTCCAAGGGGGGGGGAAGCTTTCTTT
TRBJ1-2 | many | . | TRBV20-1 | CSAPGGGPNYGYTF | TGCAGTGCTCCCGGAGGGGGGCCAAACTATGGCTACACCTTC
TRBJ2-1 | many | TRBD2 | TRBV20-1 | CSARDGRAFDEQFF | TGCAGTGCTAGAGATGGGAGGGCCTTCGATGAGCAGTTCTTC
TRBJ2-3 | many | . | TRBV14 | CASSHRVAGAPDTQYF | TGTGCCAGCAGCCATCGGGTTGCGGGGGCCCCGGATACGCAGTATTTT
TRBJ1-3 | . | . | TRBV11-2 | CASSTSGNTIYF | TGTGCCAGCAGCACCTCTGGAAACACCATATATTTT
TRBJ2-6 | many | . | TRBV20-1 | CSATGGHSGANVLTF | TGCAGTGCTACCGGCGGACACTCTGGGGCCAACGTCCTGACTTTC
TRBJ2-1 | medium-sized | TRBD2 | TRBV2 | CASTEAGGYNEQFF | TGTGCCAGCACCGAAGCGGGGGGCTACAATGAGCAGTTCTTC
TRBJ2-5 | . | . | TRBV5-4 | CASSLGRSGGQETQYF | TGTGCCAGCAGCTTAGGGCGCAGTGGGGGCCAAGAGACCCAGTACTTC
TRBJ2-1 | . | . | TRBV10-2 | CASSGVSSSYNEQFF | TGCGCCAGCAGTGGGGTCTCGAGCTCCTACAATGAGCAGTTCTTC
TRBJ2-3 | many | TRBD1 | TRBV10-2 | CASSRDRGQTDTQYF | TGCGCCAGCAGTCGCGACAGGGGGCAAACAGATACGCAGTATTTT
TRBJ2-3 | many | . | TRBV2 | CASKQSEVFTDTQYF | TGTGCCAGCAAACAGTCGGAGGTTTTCACAGATACGCAGTATTTT
TRBJ1-6 | . | . | TRBV5-4 | CASRNSRAGMNSPLHF | TGTGCCAGCCGAAATTCGCGGGCAGGGATGAATTCACCCCTCCACTTT
TRBJ2-1 | many | TRBD2 | TRBV7-6 | CASSSGLAGGLLTEQFF | TGTGCCAGCAGCTCGGGACTAGCGGGGGGGCTGTTGACTGAGCAGTTCTTC
TRBJ2-1 | many | . | TRBV20-1 | CSALSDRYNEQFF | TGCAGTGCTCTCTCGGACAGATACAATGAGCAGTTCTTC
TRBJ1-5 | . | TRBD1 | TRBV19 | CASSIQVGTGGQLYSNQPQHF | TGTGCCAGTAGTATTCAAGTTGGGACAGGGGGCCAGCTTTATAGCAATCAGCCCCAGCATTTT
TRBJ2-1 | . | . | TRBV30 | CALRAMTNEQFF | TGTGCCTTGAGAGCTATGACCAATGAGCAGTTCTTC
TRBJ1-5 | . | TRBD1 | TRBV20-1 | CSARGGTGNNQPQHF | TGCAGTGCTAGAGGGGGGACAGGTAACAATCAGCCCCAGCATTTT
TRBJ2-2 | many | . | TRBV3-1 | CASSRVAGANTGELFF | TGTGCCAGCAGCCGAGTCGCAGGAGCGAACACCGGGGAGCTGTTTTTT
TRBJ1-5 | many | . | TRBV10-3 | CAISESGPGRAGEPQHF | TGTGCCATCAGTGAGTCAGGCCCCGGGCGCGCGGGGGAACCCCAGCATTTT
TRBJ1-5 | many | . | TRBV6-1 | CASSPRPYLSGQPQHF | TGTGCCAGCAGTCCACGCCCTTACCTGTCCGGGCAGCCCCAGCATTTT
TRBJ2-2 | many | . | TRBV7-9 | CASSSGGGNGELFF | TGTGCCAGCAGCTCCGGGGGTGGTAACGGGGAGCTGTTTTTT
TRBJ1-2 | many | . | TRBV19 | CASNGVESGYTF | TGTGCCAGTAATGGCGTCGAGTCTGGCTACACCTTC
TRBJ1-6 | many | . | TRBV5-1 | CASSLGTGPYSPLHF | TGCGCCAGCAGCTTGGGGACGGGCCCATACTCACCCCTCCACTTT
TRBJ1-5 | many | . | TRBV15 | CATSRAGVKGNQPQHF | TGTGCCACCAGCAGGGCTGGGGTTAAAGGGAATCAGCCCCAGCATTTT
TRBJ1-1 | many | . | TRBV6-1 | CASRKGVGNTEAFF | TGTGCCAGCAGAAAGGGGGTCGGGAACACTGAAGCTTTCTTT
TRBJ1-2 | few | . | TRBV19 | CASRPGANYGYTF | TGTGCCAGTAGGCCGGGCGCTAACTATGGCTACACCTTC
TRBJ1-1 | many | . | TRBV6-1 | CASSEAPDGGGTEAFF | TGTGCCAGCAGTGAAGCACCGGACGGTGGCGGCACTGAAGCTTTCTTT
TRBJ1-5 | few | . | TRBV19 | CASTIPGRHQPQHF | TGTGCCAGTACCATCCCAGGGCGGCATCAGCCCCAGCATTTT
TRBJ1-5 | many | . | TRBV19 | CASSWGGGGQPQHF | TGTGCCAGTAGTTGGGGGGGGGGCGGTCAGCCCCAGCATTTT
TRBJ2-7 | many | . | TRBV6-1 | CASSGGVSYEQYF | TGTGCCAGCAGCGGGGGCGTCTCCTACGAGCAGTACTTC
TRBJ1-1 | . | . | TRBV4-1 | CASSQGDMNTEAFF | TGCGCCAGCAGCCAGGGGGACATGAACACTGAAGCCTTCTTT
TRBJ1-1 | many | . | TRBV6-4 | CASSDSCGGDTEAFF | TGTGCCAGCAGTGACTCGTGCGGGGGGGACACTGAAGCTTTCTTT
TRBJ1-5 | many | . | TRBV6-1 | CASSGHQPQHF | TGTGCCAGCAGCGGACATCAGCCCCAGCATTTT
TRBJ1-1 | many | . | TRBV19 | CATNDGTDTEAFF | TGTGCCACCAACGATGGTACGGACACTGAAGCTTTCTTT
TRBJ1-3 | many | . | TRBV15 | CATSRDGRAYSSGNTIYF | TGTGCCACCAGCAGAGACGGCAGGGCCTACTCCTCTGGAAACACCATATATTTT
TRBJ2-1 | . | . | TRBV24-1 | CATSDPTGTQRDEQFF | TGTGCCACCAGTGATCCGACCGGGACCCAAAGGGATGAGCAGTTCTTC